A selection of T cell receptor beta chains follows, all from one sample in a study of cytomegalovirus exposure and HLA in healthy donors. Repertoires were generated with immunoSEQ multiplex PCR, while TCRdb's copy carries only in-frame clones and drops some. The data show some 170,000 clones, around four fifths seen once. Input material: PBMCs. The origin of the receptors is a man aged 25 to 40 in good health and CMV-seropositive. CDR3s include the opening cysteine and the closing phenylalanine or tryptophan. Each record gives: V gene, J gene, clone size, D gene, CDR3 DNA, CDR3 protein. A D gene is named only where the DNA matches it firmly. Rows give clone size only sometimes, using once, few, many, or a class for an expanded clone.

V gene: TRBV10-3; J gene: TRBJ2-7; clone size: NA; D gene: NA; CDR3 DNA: TGTGCCATCAGTGAGGGCTTAACGGCCGGGGAACAGTACTTC; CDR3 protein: CAISEGLTAGEQYF
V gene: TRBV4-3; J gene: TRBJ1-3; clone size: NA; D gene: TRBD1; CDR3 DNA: TGCGCCAGCAGCCTGAACAGGGGTGTCCATGCGGACACCATATATTTT; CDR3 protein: CASSLNRGVHADTIYF
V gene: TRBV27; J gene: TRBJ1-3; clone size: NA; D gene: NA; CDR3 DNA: TGTGCCAGCAGTTTAAGGGGTTCTGGAAACACCATATATTTT; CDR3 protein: CASSLRGSGNTIYF
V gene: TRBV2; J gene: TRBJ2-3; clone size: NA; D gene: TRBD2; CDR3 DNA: TGTGCCAGCAGCTTACAACTAGCGGGGGCTTCAGATACGCAGTATTTT; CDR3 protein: CASSLQLAGASDTQYF
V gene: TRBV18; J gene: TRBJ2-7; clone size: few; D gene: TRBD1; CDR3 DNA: TGTGCCAGCTCACTGCGGGACAGGGGGGGTGGGTACTTC; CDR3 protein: CASSLRDRGGGYF
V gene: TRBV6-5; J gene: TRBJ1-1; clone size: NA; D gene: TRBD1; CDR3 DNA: TGTGCCAGCAGTTGGGGACAGGGGGCTGAAGCTTTCTTT; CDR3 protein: CASSWGQGAEAFF
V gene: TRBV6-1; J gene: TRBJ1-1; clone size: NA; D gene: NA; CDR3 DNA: TGTGCCAGCAAGGAGGGCCCCAACACTGAAGCTTTCTTT; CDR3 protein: CASKEGPNTEAFF
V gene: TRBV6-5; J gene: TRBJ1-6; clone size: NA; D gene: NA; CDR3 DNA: TGTGCCAGCAGTGTATCACAGGGACATAATTCACCCCTCCACTTT; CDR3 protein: CASSVSQGHNSPLHF
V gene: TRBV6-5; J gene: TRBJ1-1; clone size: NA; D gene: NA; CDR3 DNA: TGTGCCAGCAGCCCATCTCGGGGAACTGAAGCTTTCTTT; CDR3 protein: CASSPSRGTEAFF
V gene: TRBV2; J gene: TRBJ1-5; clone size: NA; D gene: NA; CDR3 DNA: TGTGCCAGCAGAGAAACAGGTCTCAATCAGCCCCAGCATTTT; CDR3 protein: CASRETGLNQPQHF
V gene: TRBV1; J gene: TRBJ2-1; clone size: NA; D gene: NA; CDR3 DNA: TGCACCAGCAGCCAGCGGGGGTCCTACAATGAGCAGTTCTTC; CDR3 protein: CTSSQRGSYNEQFF
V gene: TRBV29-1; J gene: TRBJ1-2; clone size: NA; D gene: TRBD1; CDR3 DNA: TGCAGCGTTGATCCCTACCTAGAGGTTTTTCGGGACAGGGAAACCTATGGCTACACCTTC; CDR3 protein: CSVDPYLEVFRDRETYGYTF
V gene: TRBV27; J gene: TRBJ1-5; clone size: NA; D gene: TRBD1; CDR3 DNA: TGTGCCAGCAGCCCAAGGGACAGCAGGAACCAGCCCCAGCATTTT; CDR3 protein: CASSPRDSRNQPQHF
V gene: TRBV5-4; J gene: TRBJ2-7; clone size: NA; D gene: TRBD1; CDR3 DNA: TGTGCCAGCAGCATACCCGGGACAGGGGGGCCCTACGAGCAGTACTTC; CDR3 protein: CASSIPGTGGPYEQYF
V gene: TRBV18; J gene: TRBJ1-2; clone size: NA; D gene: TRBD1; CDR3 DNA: TGTGCCAGCTCACCATCCGGACAGGGGGCGCGGGGCTACACCTTC; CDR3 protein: CASSPSGQGARGYTF
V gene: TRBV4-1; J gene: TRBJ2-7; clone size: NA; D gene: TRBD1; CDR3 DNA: TGCGCCAGCAGCCAACGGGGACAGGGGGATCCCTACGAGCAGTACTTC; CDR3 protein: CASSQRGQGDPYEQYF
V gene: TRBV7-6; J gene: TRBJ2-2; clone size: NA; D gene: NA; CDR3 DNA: TGTGCCAGCAGCCATGAGATCGGGACCGGGGAGCTGTTTTTT; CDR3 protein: CASSHEIGTGELFF
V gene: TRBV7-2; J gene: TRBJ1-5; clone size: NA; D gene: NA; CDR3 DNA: TGTGCCAGCACCCTGACAGATTATAGCAATCAGCCCCAGCATTTT; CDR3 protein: CASTLTDYSNQPQHF
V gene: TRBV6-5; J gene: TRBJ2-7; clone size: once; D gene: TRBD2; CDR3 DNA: TGTGCCAGCAGTTACGGAGCGGGGGGTGGCGAGCAGTACTTC; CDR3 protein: CASSYGAGGGEQYF
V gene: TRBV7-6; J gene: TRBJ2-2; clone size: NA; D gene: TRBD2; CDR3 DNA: TGTGCCAGCAGCTTGGCTCTAGCGGGGAGGCGCACCGGGGAGCTGTTTTTT; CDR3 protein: CASSLALAGRRTGELFF
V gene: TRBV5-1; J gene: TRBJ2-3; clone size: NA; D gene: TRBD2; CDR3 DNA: TGCGCCAGCAGCTTGATTGCGGGGGTGTCCGCAGATACGCAGTATTTT; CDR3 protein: CASSLIAGVSADTQYF
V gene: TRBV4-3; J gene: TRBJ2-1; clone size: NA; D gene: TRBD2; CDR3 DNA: TGCGCCAGCAGCCAAGAAGCTAGCGGCAATGAGCAGTTCTTC; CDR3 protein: CASSQEASGNEQFF
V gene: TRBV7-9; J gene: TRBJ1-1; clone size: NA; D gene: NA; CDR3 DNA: TGTGCCAGCAGCTTAGGGAGGTTAGGGGGATTATGGGGAGCTTTCTTT; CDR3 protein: CASSLGRLGGLWGAFF
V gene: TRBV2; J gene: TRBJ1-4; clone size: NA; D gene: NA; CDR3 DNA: TGTGCCAGCAGCGGGGGTATAAATGAAAAACTGTTTTTT; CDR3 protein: CASSGGINEKLFF
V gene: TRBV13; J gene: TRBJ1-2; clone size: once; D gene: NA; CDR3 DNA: TGTGCCAGCAGCTTAGGTCGGACGGAGGATGACTACACCTTC; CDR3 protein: CASSLGRTEDDYTF